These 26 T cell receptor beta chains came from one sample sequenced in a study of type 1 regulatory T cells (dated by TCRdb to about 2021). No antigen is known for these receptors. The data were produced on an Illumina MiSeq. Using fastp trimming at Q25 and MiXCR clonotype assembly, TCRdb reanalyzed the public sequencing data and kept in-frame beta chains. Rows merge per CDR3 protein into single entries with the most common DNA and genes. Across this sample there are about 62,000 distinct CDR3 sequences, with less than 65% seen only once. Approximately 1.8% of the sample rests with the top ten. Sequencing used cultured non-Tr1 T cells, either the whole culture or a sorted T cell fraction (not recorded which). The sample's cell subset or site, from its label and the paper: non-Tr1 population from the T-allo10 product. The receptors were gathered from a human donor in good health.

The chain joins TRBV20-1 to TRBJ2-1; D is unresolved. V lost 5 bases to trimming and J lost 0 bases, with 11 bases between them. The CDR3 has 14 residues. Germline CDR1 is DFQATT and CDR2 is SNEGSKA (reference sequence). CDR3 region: CSALTSSSYNEQFF. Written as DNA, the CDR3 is TGCAGTGCTTTGACCTCTAGCTCCTACAATGAGCAGTTCTTC.

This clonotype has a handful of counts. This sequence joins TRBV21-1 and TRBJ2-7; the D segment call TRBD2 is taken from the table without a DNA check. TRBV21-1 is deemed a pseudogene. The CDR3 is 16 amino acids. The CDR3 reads CASSSRDSTQLYEQYF. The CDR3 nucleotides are TGTGCCAGCAGCAGCCGGGACTCCACCCAGCTTTACGAGCAGTACTTC.

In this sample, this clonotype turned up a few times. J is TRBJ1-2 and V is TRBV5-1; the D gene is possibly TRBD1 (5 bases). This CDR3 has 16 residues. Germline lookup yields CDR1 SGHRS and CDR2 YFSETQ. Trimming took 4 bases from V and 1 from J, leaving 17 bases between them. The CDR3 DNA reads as TGCGCCAGCAGCCTAGGCCGGCAGGGAGGTAACTATGGCTACACCTTC. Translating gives CASSLGRQGGNYGYTF.

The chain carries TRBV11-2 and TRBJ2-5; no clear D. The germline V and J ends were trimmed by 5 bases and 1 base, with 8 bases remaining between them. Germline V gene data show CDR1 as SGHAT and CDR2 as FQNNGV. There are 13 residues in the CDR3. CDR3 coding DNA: TGTGCCAGCAGCGTGAGCCTCCAAGAGACCCAGTACTTC. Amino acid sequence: CASSVSLQETQYF.

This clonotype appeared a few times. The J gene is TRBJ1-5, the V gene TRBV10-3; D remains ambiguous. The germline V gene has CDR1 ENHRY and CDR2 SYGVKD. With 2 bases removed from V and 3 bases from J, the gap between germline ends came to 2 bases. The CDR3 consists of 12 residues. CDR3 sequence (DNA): TGTGCCATCAGTGAGAACAATCAGCCCCAGCATTTT. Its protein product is CAISENNQPQHF.

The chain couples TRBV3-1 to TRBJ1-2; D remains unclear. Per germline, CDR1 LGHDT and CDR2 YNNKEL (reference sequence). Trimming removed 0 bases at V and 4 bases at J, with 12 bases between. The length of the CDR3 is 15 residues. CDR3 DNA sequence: TGTGCCAGCAGCCAAGATCTTTCATCCGGCTATGGCTACACCTTC. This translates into CASSQDLSSGYGYTF.

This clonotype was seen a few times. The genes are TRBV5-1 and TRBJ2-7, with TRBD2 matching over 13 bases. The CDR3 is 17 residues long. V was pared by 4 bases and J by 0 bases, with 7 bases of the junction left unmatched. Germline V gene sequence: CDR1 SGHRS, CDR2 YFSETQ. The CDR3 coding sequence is TGCGCCAGCAGCGCGGGACTAGCGGGGCTTGTCTCCTACGAGCAGTACTTC. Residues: CASSAGLAGLVSYEQYF.

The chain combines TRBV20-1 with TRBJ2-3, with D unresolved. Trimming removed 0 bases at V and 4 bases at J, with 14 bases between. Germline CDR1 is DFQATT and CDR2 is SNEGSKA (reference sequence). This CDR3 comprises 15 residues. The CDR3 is CSARESPPGPDTQYF. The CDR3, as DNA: TGCAGTGCTAGAGAATCTCCCCCTGGGCCAGATACGCAGTATTTT.

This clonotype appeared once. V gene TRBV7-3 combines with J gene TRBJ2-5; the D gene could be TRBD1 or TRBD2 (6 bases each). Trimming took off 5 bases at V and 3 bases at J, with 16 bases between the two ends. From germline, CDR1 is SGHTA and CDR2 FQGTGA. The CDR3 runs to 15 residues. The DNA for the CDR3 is TGTGCCAGCAGCCCTTTGGGGGGCAACGAAGAGACCCAGTACTTC. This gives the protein CASSPLGGNEETQYF.

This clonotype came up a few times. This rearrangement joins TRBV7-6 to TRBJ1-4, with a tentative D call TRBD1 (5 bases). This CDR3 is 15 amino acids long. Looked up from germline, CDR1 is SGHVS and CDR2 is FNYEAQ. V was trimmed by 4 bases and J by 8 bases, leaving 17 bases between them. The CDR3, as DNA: TGTGCCAGCAGCTCCCAACGGGGGTCGGAGGAAAAACTGTTTTTT. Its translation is CASSSQRGSEEKLFF.

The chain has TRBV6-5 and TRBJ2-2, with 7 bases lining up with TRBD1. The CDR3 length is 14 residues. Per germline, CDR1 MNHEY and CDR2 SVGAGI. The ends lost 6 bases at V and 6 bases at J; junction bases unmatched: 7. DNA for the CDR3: TGTGCCAGCAGCCGGGACAGCTTACCCGGGGAGCTGTTTTTT. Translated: CASSRDSLPGELFF.

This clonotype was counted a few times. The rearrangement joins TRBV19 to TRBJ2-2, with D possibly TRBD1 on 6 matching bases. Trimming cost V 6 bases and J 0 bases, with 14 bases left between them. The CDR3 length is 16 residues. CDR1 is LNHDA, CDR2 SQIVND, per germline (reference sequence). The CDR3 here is CASRGTGTSNTGELFF. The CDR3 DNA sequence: TGTGCCAGTAGGGGGACCGGGACATCGAACACCGGGGAGCTGTTTTTT.

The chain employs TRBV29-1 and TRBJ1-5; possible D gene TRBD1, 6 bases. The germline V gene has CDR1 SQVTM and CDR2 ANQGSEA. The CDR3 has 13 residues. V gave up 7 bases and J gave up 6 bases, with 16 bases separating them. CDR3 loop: CSAVQGGGQPQHF. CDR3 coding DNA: TGCAGCGCCGTACAGGGTGGAGGTCAGCCCCAGCATTTT.

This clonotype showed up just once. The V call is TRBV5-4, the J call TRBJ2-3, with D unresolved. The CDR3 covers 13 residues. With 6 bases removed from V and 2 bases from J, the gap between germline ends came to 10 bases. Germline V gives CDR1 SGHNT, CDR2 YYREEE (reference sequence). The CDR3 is CASNSPHTDTQYF. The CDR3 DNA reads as TGTGCCAGCAACTCCCCCCACACAGATACGCAGTATTTT.

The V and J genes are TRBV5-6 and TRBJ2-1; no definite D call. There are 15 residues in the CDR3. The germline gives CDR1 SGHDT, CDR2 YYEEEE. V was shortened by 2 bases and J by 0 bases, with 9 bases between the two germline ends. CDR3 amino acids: CASSFSYRSYNEQFF. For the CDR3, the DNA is TGTGCCAGCAGCTTTTCCTACCGCTCCTACAATGAGCAGTTCTTC.

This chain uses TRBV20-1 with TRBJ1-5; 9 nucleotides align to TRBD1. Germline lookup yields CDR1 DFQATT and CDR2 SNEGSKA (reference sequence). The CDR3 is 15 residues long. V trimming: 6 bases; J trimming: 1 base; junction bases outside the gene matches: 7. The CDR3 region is CSANTGGLSNQPQHF. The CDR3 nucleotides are TGCAGTGCAAACACAGGGGGCCTGAGCAATCAGCCCCAGCATTTT.

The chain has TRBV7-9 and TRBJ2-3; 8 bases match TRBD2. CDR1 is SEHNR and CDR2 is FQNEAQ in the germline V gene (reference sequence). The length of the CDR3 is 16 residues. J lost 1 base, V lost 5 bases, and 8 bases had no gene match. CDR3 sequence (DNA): TGTGCCAGCAGCATCCTAACTAGCGGCCGCACAGATACGCAGTATTTT. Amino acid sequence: CASSILTSGRTDTQYF. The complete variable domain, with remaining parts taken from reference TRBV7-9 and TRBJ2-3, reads DTGVSQNPRHKITKRGQNVTFRCDPISEHNRLYWYRQTLGQGPEFLTYFQNEAQLEKSRLLSDRFSAERPKGSFSTLEIQRTEQGDSAMYLCASSILTSGRTDTQYFGPGTRLTVL.

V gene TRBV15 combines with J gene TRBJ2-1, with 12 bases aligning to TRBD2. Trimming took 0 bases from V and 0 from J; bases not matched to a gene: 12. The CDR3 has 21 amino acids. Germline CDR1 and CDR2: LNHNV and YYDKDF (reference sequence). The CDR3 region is CATSRDARLAGEASSYNEQFF. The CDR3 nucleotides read TGTGCCACCAGCAGAGACGCCCGACTAGCGGGAGAAGCGAGCTCCTACAATGAGCAGTTCTTC.

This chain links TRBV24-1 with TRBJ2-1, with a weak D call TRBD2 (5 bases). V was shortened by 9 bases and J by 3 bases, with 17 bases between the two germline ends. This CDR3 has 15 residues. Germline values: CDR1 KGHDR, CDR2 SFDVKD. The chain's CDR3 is CATGGRGEGYNEQFF. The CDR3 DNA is TGTGCCACCGGAGGCCGCGGAGAGGGCTACAATGAGCAGTTCTTC.

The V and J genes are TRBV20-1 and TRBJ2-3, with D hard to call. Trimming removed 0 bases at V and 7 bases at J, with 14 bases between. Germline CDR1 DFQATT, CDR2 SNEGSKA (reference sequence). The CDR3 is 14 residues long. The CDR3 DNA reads TGCAGTGCTAGAGATAAACGGTGGGCGAATACGCAGTATTTT. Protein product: CSARDKRWANTQYF.

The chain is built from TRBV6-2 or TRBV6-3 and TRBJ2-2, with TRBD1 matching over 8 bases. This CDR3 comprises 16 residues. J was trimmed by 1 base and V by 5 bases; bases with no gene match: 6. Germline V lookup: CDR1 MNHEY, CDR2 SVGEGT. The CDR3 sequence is CASSRTGTGNTGELFF. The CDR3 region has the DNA TGTGCCAGCAGTCGGACCGGGACAGGGAACACCGGGGAGCTGTTTTTT.

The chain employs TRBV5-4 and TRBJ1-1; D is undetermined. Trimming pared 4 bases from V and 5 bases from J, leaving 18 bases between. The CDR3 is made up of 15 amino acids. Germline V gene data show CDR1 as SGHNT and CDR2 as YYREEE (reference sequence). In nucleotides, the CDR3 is TGTGCCAGCAGCCCCGACGCCATTTCCGTGACTGAAGCTTTCTTT. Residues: CASSPDAISVTEAFF.

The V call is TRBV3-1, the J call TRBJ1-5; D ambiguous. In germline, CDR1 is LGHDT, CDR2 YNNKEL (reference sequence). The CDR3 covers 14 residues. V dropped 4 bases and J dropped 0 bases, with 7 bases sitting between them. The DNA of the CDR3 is TGTGCCAGCAGCCCGTTACATAGCAATCAGCCCCAGCATTTT. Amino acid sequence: CASSPLHSNQPQHF. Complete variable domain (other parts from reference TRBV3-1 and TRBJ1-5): DTAVSQTPKYLVTQMGNDKSIKCEQNLGHDTMYWYKQDSKKFLKIMFSYNNKELIINETVPNRFSPKSPDKAHLNLHINSLELGDSAVYFCASSPLHSNQPQHFGDGTRLSIL.

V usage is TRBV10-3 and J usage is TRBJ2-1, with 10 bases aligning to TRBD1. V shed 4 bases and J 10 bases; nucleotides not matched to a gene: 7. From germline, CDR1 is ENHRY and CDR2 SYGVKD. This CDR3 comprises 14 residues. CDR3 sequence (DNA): TGTGCCATCAGTGGTGACAGGGGGCGGAGGGAGCAGTTCTTC. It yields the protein CAISGDRGRREQFF.

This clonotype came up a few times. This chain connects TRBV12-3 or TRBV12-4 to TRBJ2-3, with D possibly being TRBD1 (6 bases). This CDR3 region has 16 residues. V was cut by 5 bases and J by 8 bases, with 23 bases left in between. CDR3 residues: CASSRQAAGMRSTQYF. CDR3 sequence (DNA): TGTGCCAGCAGTAGACAGGCAGCAGGTATGAGGAGTACGCAGTATTTT.

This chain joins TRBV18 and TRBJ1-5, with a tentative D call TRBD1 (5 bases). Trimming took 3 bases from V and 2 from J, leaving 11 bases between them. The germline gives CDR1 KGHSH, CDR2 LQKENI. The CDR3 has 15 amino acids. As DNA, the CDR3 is TGTGCCAGCTCACCTCAGGGAACCGGCAATCAGCCCCAGCATTTT. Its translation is CASSPQGTGNQPQHF.